A selection of T cell receptor beta chains follows, all from one sample in a study of T-cell reconstitution after alpha-beta-depleted transplantation in children. TCRdb re-analysed the PCR reads in MiXCR, keeping a single row per CDR3 protein. Here the sample spans hundreds of thousands of distinct CDR3 sequences, 20% to 30% being singletons. Sequenced material: PBMCs, mostly from graft donor cells, taken 360 days after TCRalphabeta/CD19-depleted stem cell transplant. The receptors shown here come from a female patient aged 2-10 years who had a stem cell transplant for congenital amegakaryocytic thrombocytopenia, so the T cells may come from the graft donor. Both conserved end residues are part of each CDR3. Each record gives: J gene, V gene, clone size, D gene, CDR3 length, CDR3 DNA, CDR3 protein. A D gene is named only where the DNA matches it firmly. The size entry is marked missing in some rows and otherwise reads once, few, many or a size class.

J: TRBJ2-1; V: TRBV20-1; size: few; D: .; length: 13; DNA: TGCAGTGTGGATATGGGATCCAACAATGAGCAGTTCTTC; CDR3: CSVDMGSNNEQFF
J: TRBJ2-5; V: TRBV7-8; size: .; D: .; length: 15; DNA: TGTGCCAGCAGCTCCCCATCTAGGGGCCAAGAGACCCAGTACTTC; CDR3: CASSSPSRGQETQYF
J: TRBJ1-1; V: TRBV12-3/TRBV12-4; size: .; D: .; length: 16; DNA: TGTGCCAGCAGTTTTGGGTGGCCCTCGGGGAACACTGAAGCTTTCTTT; CDR3: CASSFGWPSGNTEAFF
J: TRBJ2-5; V: TRBV4-2; size: many; D: .; length: 15; DNA: TGTGCCAGCAGCCAGGCCTCTGAGATCGGAGAGACCCAGTACTTC; CDR3: CASSQASEIGETQYF
J: TRBJ1-6; V: TRBV12-3/TRBV12-4; size: few; D: .; length: 14; DNA: TGTGCCAGCAATGAACAGGGCATCGGGTCACCCCTCCACTTT; CDR3: CASNEQGIGSPLHF
J: TRBJ2-7; V: TRBV10-3; size: .; D: .; length: 14; DNA: TGTGCCAGCACCATACAGGGCAGTTCCTACGAGCAGTACTTC; CDR3: CASTIQGSSYEQYF
J: TRBJ1-5; V: TRBV12-3/TRBV12-4; size: few; D: TRBD1; length: 13; DNA: TGTGCCAGCAGGGGACAGGGTTACCAGCCCCAGCATTTT; CDR3: CASRGQGYQPQHF
J: TRBJ2-3; V: TRBV9; size: few; D: TRBD1; length: 15; DNA: TGTGCCAGCAGCTCCTTAGGGGGCGAAGCAGATACGCAGTATTTT; CDR3: CASSSLGGEADTQYF
J: TRBJ2-1; V: TRBV9; size: few; D: .; length: 15; DNA: TGTGCCAGCAGCGTAGATTGGTATTCCTACAATGAGCAGTTCTTC; CDR3: CASSVDWYSYNEQFF
J: TRBJ1-1; V: TRBV6-5; size: few; D: .; length: 15; DNA: TGTGCCAGCAGTTACTCGGGGACTAGGGGAGCTGAAGCTTTCTTT; CDR3: CASSYSGTRGAEAFF
J: TRBJ2-2; V: TRBV4-1; size: .; D: .; length: 16; DNA: TGCGCCAGCAGCCAAGATGTCGGACTTAACACCGGGGAGCTGTTTTTT; CDR3: CASSQDVGLNTGELFF
J: TRBJ2-7; V: TRBV12-3/TRBV12-4; size: .; D: TRBD1; length: 14; DNA: TGTGCCAGCAGTAGACAGGGTTGGAGTTACGAGCAGTACTTC; CDR3: CASSRQGWSYEQYF
J: TRBJ2-3; V: TRBV2; size: few; D: .; length: 11; DNA: TGTGCCAGCACTTTACACGATACGCAGTATTTT; CDR3: CASTLHDTQYF
J: TRBJ2-5; V: TRBV29-1; size: few; D: .; length: 14; DNA: TGCAGCGTTGTCAGGGGTCAGGGACAAGAGACCCAGTACTTC; CDR3: CSVVRGQGQETQYF
J: TRBJ2-5; V: TRBV6-1; size: .; D: .; length: 15; DNA: TGTGCCAGCTCCCCCTCCTCCGGGGGGCCTGAGACCCAGTACTTC; CDR3: CASSPSSGGPETQYF
J: TRBJ2-1; V: TRBV5-1; size: .; D: TRBD2; length: 15; DNA: TGCGCCAGCAGCTTGGATAGCGGGAGAGATCGTGAGCAGTTCTTC; CDR3: CASSLDSGRDREQFF
J: TRBJ1-3; V: TRBV4-1; size: few; D: .; length: 14; DNA: TGCGCCAGCAGCCAAGAACAAGGGTTCCACACCATATATTTT; CDR3: CASSQEQGFHTIYF
J: TRBJ1-1; V: TRBV5-1; size: many; D: .; length: 14; DNA: TGCGCCAGCAGCTTGGTGGGGCAGGGAACTGAAGCTTTCTTT; CDR3: CASSLVGQGTEAFF
J: TRBJ2-7; V: TRBV29-1; size: many; D: .; length: 13; DNA: TGCAGCGTTGGAGACAGGGAGGGCTACGAGCAGTACTTC; CDR3: CSVGDREGYEQYF
J: TRBJ2-3; V: TRBV20-1; size: few; D: TRBD2; length: 15; DNA: TGCAGTGCTGCCCTGGGACTAGCGGGCACAGATACGCAGTATTTT; CDR3: CSAALGLAGTDTQYF
J: TRBJ2-3; V: TRBV2; size: few; D: TRBD1; length: 14; DNA: TGTGCCAGCAGTGCGGACAGGAGCACAGATACGCAGTATTTT; CDR3: CASSADRSTDTQYF
J: TRBJ2-1; V: TRBV4-3; size: .; D: .; length: 16; DNA: TGCGCCAGCAGCCAAGTTTTGGGACGGTCTTACAATGAGCAGTTCTTC; CDR3: CASSQVLGRSYNEQFF
J: TRBJ2-2; V: TRBV11-3; size: .; D: .; length: 14; DNA: TGTGCCAGCAGCTTAGCGGGAAGCACCGGGGAGCTGTTTTTT; CDR3: CASSLAGSTGELFF
J: TRBJ1-1; V: TRBV5-1; size: many; D: .; length: 13; DNA: TGCGCCAGCAGCTTTGGAGGATTTACTGAAGCTTTCTTT; CDR3: CASSFGGFTEAFF
J: TRBJ2-1; V: TRBV4-1; size: .; D: TRBD2; length: 16; DNA: TGCGCCAGCAGCCAAGACCCGGGACTAGTGAACAATGAGCAGTTCTTC; CDR3: CASSQDPGLVNNEQFF
J: TRBJ2-2; V: TRBV12-3/TRBV12-4; size: .; D: .; length: 13; DNA: TGTGCCAGCACCCCCCCCTGGCCCGGGGAGCTGTTTTTT; CDR3: CASTPPWPGELFF
J: TRBJ2-2; V: TRBV5-1; size: .; D: TRBD1; length: 18; DNA: TGCGCCAGCAGCTACGGGACAGGGGGCTCTGCGAACACCGGGGAGCTGTTTTTT; CDR3: CASSYGTGGSANTGELFF
J: TRBJ2-7; V: TRBV25-1; size: few; D: TRBD1; length: 19; DNA: TGTGCCAACCCGAGGACAGGCCAAAAGGGCCGCTGCGGGTACTACGAGCAGTACTTC; CDR3: CANPRTGQKGRCGYYEQYF
J: TRBJ2-7; V: TRBV20-1; size: few; D: TRBD2; length: 15; DNA: TGCAGTGCTAGGGTCCGACTAGCGGGACCCTACGAGCAGTACTTC; CDR3: CSARVRLAGPYEQYF
J: TRBJ2-1; V: TRBV10-3; size: few; D: TRBD2; length: 15; DNA: TGTGCCATCAGTGTTGGACTAGCGGGTGTCAATGAGCAGTTCTTC; CDR3: CAISVGLAGVNEQFF
J: TRBJ2-7; V: TRBV10-3; size: .; D: TRBD1; length: 13; DNA: TGTGCCATCAGCGGACAGGGCTCCTACGAGCAGTACTTC; CDR3: CAISGQGSYEQYF
J: TRBJ2-5; V: TRBV29-1; size: .; D: .; length: 15; DNA: TGCAGCGGACGAACGGTAGCGAACTATCAAGAGACCCAGTACTTC; CDR3: CSGRTVANYQETQYF
J: TRBJ2-7; V: TRBV4-2; size: .; D: .; length: 15; DNA: TGTGCCAGCAGCCAAGATTCCGGGACGTCCTACGAGCAGTACTTC; CDR3: CASSQDSGTSYEQYF
J: TRBJ2-1; V: TRBV12-3/TRBV12-4; size: .; D: .; length: 15; DNA: TGTGCCAGCAGTTTATACGGGATCAGTGTGAATGAGCAGTTCTTC; CDR3: CASSLYGISVNEQFF
J: TRBJ1-1; V: TRBV9; size: .; D: .; length: 14; DNA: TGTGCCAGCACCCGTAGTGGGGGACCCACTGAAGCTTTCTTT; CDR3: CASTRSGGPTEAFF